These T cell receptor beta chains were read from a single sample in a study of blood T cells in healthy people across ages. TCRdb called the 5' RACE reads again in MiXCR, with one record for every CDR3 protein. The sample lists around 2 million distinct CDR3 sequences; roughly 43% were seen once. What was sequenced was blood. The source is a human donor in good health. CDR3s include the opening cysteine and the closing phenylalanine or tryptophan. The D gene is left open where the match is weak. Where a row states a size, it is once, few, many or the class of an expanded clone; other rows omit it.

- | TRBJ2-3 | TRBV10-3 | - | TGTGCCATCGGTGAAAGGGGGGGTAGCACAGATACGCAGTATTTT | CAIGERGGSTDTQYF
- | TRBJ1-2 | TRBV20-1 | - | TGCAGTGCTAGAGATCCGGTTTCTAACTATGGCTACACCTTC | CSARDPVSNYGYTF
- | TRBJ2-7 | TRBV10-3 | - | TGTGTCATCGGACAGCGCTCCTACGAGCAGTACTTC | CVIGQRSYEQYF
few | TRBJ1-5 | TRBV28 | TRBD1 | TGTGCCAGCAGTACACAGGGGTACGGCAATCAGCCCCAGCATTTT | CASSTQGYGNQPQHF
- | TRBJ2-3 | TRBV11-2 | - | TGTGCCAGCAGCTTCGCCGCGGGGAGCACAGATACGCAGTATTTT | CASSFAAGSTDTQYF
- | TRBJ2-7 | TRBV6-1 | - | TGTGCCAGCAGTGCAGGGGGGTTTCTCTACAATGAGCAGTACTTC | CASSAGGFLYNEQYF
- | TRBJ1-5 | TRBV5-1 | - | TGCGCCAGCAGCTTGGTTGACAGTCGAAATCAGCCCCAGCATTTT | CASSLVDSRNQPQHF
few | TRBJ2-7 | TRBV7-2 | TRBD2 | TGTGCCAGCAGCTTAGACGGAACTAGCGTAATCTCCTACGAGCAGTACTTC | CASSLDGTSVISYEQYF
- | TRBJ1-5 | TRBV5-6 | TRBD1 | TGTGCCAGCAGTTCTCCACAGGGGATGGTAAGCAATCAGCCCCAGCATTTT | CASSSPQGMVSNQPQHF
- | TRBJ2-7 | TRBV5-1 | - | TGCGCCAGCAGCCCTCCCGAGGGAGGAAAGCAGTACTTC | CASSPPEGGKQYF
- | TRBJ1-2 | TRBV25-1 | - | TGTGCCAGCAGTGGGTCGGAGTATGGCTACACCTTC | CASSGSEYGYTF
- | TRBJ2-1 | TRBV9 | TRBD1 | TGTGCCAGCAGCAGCCCATCACAGGGGACTGAGCAGTTCTTC | CASSSPSQGTEQFF
- | TRBJ2-7 | TRBV7-2 | TRBD1 | TGTGCCAGCAGCTCACAGACAGGGGACTCCTACGAGCAGTACTTC | CASSSQTGDSYEQYF
- | TRBJ2-1 | TRBV12-3/TRBV12-4 | TRBD2 | TGTGCCAGCACCCTCGAAGGGCTAGCGGGAAAGAATGAGCAGTTCTTC | CASTLEGLAGKNEQFF
once | TRBJ1-2 | TRBV18 | - | TGTGCCAGCTCACCACCAGAGGCTCAGGGTGACTATGGCTACACCTTC | CASSPPEAQGDYGYTF
few | TRBJ1-2 | TRBV10-3 | - | TGTGCCATCAGTGAGTCGACAGGCCCAGATGGCTACACCTTC | CAISESTGPDGYTF
few | TRBJ1-2 | TRBV11-1 | - | TGTGCCAGCAGCCCTGACACAGGGAGAAACTATGGCTACACCTTC | CASSPDTGRNYGYTF